This T cell receptor beta chain was profiled in a study of regulatory T cells in long-lasting Graves disease. Findings of the study overall: TRBV28 was favored in persistent disease, as were TRBJ1-2 and TRBJ2-5.

Sample time point: newly diagnosed GD, antithyroid drugs for less than 3 months. Generation of the TCR library employed RNA extracted from PBMCs. Germline assignment: CDR1 GTSNPN and CDR2 SVGIG (reference sequence). J was trimmed by 6 bases and V by 0 bases; bases with no gene match: 16. The CDR3 runs 17 residues. Building the TCR beta libraries relied on iRepertoire HTBI primers, and CDR3 regions underwent Arm-PCR. TCRdb re-derived calls from the multiplex PCR reads in MiXCR, one entry per CDR3 protein. This table holds roughly 500,000 distinct CDR3 sequences, around 12% found once. This clonotype showed up many times. As yet, its antigen is unknown. The sample also formed part of further work on T cells in Graves' hyperthyroidism and ophthalmopathy.

This receptor was obtained from a woman in her 30s with Graves disease. Sample: peripheral blood mononuclear cells (PBMCs), taken at new diagnosis, from a patient treated with antithyroid drugs. This chain joins TRBV30 and TRBJ1-1, with 7 bases aligning to TRBD1. The CDR3 here is CAWSVLGTAIRGSEAFF. The DNA for the CDR3 is TGTGCCTGGAGTGTACTGGGGACAGCCATAAGAGGGTCTGAAGCTTTCTTT. The whole variable domain, filled in from reference TRBV30 and TRBJ1-1, reads SQTIHQWPATLVQPVGSPLSLECTVEGTSNPNLYWYRQAAGRGLQLLFYSVGIGQISSEVPQNLSASRPQDRQFILSSKKLLLSDSGFYLCAWSVLGTAIRGSEAFFGQGTRLTVV.